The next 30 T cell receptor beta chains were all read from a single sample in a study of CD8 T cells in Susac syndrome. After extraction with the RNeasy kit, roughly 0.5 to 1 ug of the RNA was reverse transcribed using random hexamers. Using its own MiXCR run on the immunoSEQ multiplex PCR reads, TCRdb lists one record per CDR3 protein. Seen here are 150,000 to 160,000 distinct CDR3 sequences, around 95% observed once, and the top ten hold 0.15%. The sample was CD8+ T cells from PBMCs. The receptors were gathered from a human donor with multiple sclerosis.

CDR3 bases: TGTGCCAGCAGCTTTCGGACGGGAGCTAACGAGCAGTTCTTC. This sequence encodes CASSFRTGANEQFF. V is TRBV11-2 and J is TRBJ2-1, with D perhaps matching TRBD2 (6 bases). The CDR3 covers 14 residues. From germline, CDR1 is SGHAT and CDR2 FQNNGV. V shed 3 bases and J shed 10 bases, with 16 bases lying between them.

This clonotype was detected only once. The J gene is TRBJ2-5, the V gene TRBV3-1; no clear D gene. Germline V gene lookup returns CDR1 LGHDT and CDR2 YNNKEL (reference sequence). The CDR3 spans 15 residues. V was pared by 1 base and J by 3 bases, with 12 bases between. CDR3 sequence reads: CASSQGERAKETQYF. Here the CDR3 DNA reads TGTGCCAGCAGCCAAGGGGAAAGGGCCAAAGAGACCCAGTACTTC.

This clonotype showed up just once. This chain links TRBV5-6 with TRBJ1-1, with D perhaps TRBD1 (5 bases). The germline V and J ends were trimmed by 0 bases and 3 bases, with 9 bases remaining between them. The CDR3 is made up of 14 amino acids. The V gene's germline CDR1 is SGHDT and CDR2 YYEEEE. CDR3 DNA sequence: TGTGCCAGCAGCTTGGTCAGGGAGGACACTGAAGCTTTCTTT. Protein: CASSLVREDTEAFF. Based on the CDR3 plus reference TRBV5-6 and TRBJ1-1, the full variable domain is DAGVTQSPTHLIKTRGQQVTLRCSPKSGHDTVSWYQQALGQGPQFIFQYYEEEERQRGNFPDRFSGHQFPNYSSELNVNALLLGDSALYLCASSLVREDTEAFFGQGTRLTVV.

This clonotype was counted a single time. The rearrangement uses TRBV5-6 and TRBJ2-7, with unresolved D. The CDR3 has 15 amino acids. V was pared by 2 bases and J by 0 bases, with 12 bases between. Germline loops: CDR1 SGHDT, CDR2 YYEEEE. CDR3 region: CASSFEQTISYEQYF. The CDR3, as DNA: TGTGCCAGCAGCTTTGAGCAGACGATCTCCTACGAGCAGTACTTC.

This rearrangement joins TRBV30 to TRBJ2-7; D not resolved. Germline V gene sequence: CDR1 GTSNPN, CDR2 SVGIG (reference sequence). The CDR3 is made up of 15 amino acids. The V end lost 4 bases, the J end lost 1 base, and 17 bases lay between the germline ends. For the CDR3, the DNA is TGTGCCTGGACTCCCCCAGTATCCGAATCCTACGAGCAGTACTTC. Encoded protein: CAWTPPVSESYEQYF.

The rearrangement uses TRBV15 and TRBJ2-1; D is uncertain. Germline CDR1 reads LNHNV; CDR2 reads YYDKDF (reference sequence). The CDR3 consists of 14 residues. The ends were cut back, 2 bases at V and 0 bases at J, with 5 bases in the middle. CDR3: CATSRTSSYNEQFF. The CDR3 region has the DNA TGTGCCACCAGCAGAACCAGCTCCTACAATGAGCAGTTCTTC.

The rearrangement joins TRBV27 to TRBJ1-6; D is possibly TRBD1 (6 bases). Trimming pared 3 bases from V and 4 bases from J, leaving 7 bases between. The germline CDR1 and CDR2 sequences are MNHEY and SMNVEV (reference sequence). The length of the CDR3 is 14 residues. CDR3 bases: TGTGCCAGCAGTTTGCAGGGGTATAATTCACCCCTCCACTTT. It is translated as CASSLQGYNSPLHF.

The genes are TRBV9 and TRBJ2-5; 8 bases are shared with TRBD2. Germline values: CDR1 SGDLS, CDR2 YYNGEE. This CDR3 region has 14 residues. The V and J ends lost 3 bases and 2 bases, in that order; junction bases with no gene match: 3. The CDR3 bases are TGTGCCAGCAGCGCAGGGACTAGTCAAGAGACCCAGTACTTC. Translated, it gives CASSAGTSQETQYF. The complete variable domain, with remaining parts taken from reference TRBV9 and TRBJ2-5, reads DSGVTQTPKHLITATGQRVTLRCSPRSGDLSVYWYQQSLDQGLQFLIQYYNGEERAKGNILERFSAQQFPDLHSELNLSSLELGDSALYFCASSAGTSQETQYFGPGTRLLVL.

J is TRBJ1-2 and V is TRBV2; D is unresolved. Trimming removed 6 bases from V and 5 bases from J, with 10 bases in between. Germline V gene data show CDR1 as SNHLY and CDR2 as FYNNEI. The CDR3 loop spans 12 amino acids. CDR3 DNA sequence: TGTGCCAGCAGCCGCGGACGGTATGGCTACACCTTC. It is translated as CASSRGRYGYTF.

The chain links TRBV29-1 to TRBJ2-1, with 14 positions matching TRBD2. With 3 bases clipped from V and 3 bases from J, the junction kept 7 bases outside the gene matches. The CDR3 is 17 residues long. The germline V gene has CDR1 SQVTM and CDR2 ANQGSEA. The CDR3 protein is CSVEGLAGAHNYNEQFF. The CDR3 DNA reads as TGCAGCGTTGAGGGACTAGCGGGGGCCCACAACTACAATGAGCAGTTCTTC.

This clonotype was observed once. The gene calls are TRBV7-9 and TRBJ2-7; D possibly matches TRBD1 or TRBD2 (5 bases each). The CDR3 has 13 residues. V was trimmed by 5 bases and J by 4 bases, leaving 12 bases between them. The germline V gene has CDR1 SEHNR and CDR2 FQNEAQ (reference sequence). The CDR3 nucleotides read TGTGCCAGCAGCACCCGGGACGCATACGAGCAGTACGTC. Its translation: CASSTRDAYEQYV.

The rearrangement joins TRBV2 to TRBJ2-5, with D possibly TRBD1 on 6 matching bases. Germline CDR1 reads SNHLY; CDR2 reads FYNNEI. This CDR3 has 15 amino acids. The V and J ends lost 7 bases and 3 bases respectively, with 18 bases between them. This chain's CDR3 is CASTGRQVYEETQYF. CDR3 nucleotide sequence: TGTGCCAGCACAGGAAGACAGGTATACGAAGAGACCCAGTACTTC.

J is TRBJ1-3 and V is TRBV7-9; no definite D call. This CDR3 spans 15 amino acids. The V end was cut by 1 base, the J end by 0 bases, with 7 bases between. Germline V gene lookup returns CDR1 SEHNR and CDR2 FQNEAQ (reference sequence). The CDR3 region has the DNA TGTGCCAGCAGCTTAGGGCCCAGCTCTGGAAACACCATATATTTT. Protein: CASSLGPSSGNTIYF.

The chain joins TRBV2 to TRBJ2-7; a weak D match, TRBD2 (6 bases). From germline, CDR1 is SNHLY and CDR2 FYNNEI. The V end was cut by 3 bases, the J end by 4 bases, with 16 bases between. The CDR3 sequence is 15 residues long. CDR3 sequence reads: CASSDPRTKLYEQYV. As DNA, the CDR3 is TGTGCCAGCAGTGACCCCAGGACTAAGCTATACGAGCAGTACGTC.

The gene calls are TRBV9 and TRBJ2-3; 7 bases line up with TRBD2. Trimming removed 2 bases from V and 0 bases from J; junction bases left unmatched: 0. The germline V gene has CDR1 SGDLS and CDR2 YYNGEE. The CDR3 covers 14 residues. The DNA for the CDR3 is TGTGCCAGCAGCGTCGGGAGGAGCACAGATACGCAGTATTTT. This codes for CASSVGRSTDTQYF.

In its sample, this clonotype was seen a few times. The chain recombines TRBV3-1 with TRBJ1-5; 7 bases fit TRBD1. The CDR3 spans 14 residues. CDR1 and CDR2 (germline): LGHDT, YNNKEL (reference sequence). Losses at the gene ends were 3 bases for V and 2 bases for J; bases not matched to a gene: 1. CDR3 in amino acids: CASSQGTGNQPQHF. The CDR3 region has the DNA TGTGCCAGCAGCCAGGGGACAGGCAATCAGCCCCAGCATTTT.

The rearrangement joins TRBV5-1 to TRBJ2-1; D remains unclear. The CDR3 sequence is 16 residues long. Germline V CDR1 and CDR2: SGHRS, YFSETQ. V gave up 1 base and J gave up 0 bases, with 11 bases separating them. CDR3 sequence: CASSLSLGSSYNEQFF. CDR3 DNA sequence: TGCGCCAGCAGCTTGTCATTAGGAAGCTCCTACAATGAGCAGTTCTTC.

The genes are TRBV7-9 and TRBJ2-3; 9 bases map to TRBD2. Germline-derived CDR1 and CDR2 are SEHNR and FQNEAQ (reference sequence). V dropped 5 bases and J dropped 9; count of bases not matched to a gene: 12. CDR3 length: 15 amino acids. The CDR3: CASSHSDELAGTQYF. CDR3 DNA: TGTGCCAGCAGCCACAGCGACGAGCTAGCGGGAACGCAGTATTTT. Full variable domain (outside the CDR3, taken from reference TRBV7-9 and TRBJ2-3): DTGVSQNPRHKITKRGQNVTFRCDPISEHNRLYWYRQTLGQGPEFLTYFQNEAQLEKSRLLSDRFSAERPKGSFSTLEIQRTEQGDSAMYLCASSHSDELAGTQYFGPGTRLTVL.

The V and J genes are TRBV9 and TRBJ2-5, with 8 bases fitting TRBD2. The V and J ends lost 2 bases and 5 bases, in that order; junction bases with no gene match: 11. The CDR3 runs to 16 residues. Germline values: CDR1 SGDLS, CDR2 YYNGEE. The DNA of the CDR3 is TGTGCCAGCAGCGTCTTTCCGAGTAGCGGGGTGGAGACCCAGTACTTC. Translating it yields CASSVFPSSGVETQYF.

The CDR3 here is CAWSKGTGSMNTEAFF. DNA for the CDR3: TGTGCCTGGAGTAAGGGTACAGGGTCCATGAACACTGAAGCTTTCTTT. The chain employs TRBV30 and TRBJ1-1, with D possibly matching TRBD1 (6 bases). CDR1 is GTSNPN and CDR2 is SVGIG in the germline V gene (reference sequence). This CDR3 is built from 16 residues. The V gene lost 2 bases and the J gene lost 0 bases, with 16 bases spanning the gap.

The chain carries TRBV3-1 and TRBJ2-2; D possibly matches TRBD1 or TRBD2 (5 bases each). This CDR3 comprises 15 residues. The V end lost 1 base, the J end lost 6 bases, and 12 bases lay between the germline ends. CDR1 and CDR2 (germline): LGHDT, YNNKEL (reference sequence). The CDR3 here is CASSQVATASGELFF. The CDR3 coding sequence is TGTGCCAGCAGCCAAGTAGCGACAGCTTCCGGGGAGCTGTTTTTT.

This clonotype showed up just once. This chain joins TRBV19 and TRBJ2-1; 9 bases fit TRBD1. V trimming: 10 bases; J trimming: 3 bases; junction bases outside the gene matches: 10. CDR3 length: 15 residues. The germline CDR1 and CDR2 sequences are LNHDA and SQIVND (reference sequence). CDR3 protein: CATRTGTGYYNEQFF. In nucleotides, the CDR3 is TGTGCCACCAGAACCGGGACAGGGTACTACAATGAGCAGTTCTTC.

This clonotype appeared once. CDR3 loop: CASSPPYEQYF. The CDR3 region has the DNA TGTGCCAGCAGTCCCCCTTACGAGCAGTACTTC. This chain joins TRBV2 and TRBJ2-7; D is uncertain. The CDR3 runs 11 residues. The ends were cut back, 5 bases at V and 4 bases at J, with 6 bases in the middle. Germline V gives CDR1 SNHLY, CDR2 FYNNEI.

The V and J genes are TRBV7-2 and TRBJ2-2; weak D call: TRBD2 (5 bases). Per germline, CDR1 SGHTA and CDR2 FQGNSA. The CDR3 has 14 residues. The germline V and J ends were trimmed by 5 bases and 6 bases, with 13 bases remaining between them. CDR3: CASSLVERSGELFF. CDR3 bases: TGTGCCAGCAGCCTGGTTGAGCGGTCCGGGGAGCTGTTTTTT.

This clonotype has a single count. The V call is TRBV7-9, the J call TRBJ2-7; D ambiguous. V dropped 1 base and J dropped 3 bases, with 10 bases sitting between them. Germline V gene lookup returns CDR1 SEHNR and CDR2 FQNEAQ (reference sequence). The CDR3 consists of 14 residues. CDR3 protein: CASSLGDGYYEQYV. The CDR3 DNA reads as TGTGCCAGCAGCTTAGGCGACGGATACTACGAGCAGTACGTC.

CDR3 protein: CSATDRASHEQYF. The DNA for the CDR3 is TGCAGTGCTACCGACAGGGCTTCACACGAGCAGTACTTC. The chain uses TRBV20-1 and TRBJ2-7; 7 nucleotides align to TRBD1. Germline-derived CDR1 and CDR2 are DFQATT and SNEGSKA (reference sequence). CDR3 length: 13 amino acids. J lost 5 bases, V lost 4 bases, and 8 bases had no gene match.

Written as DNA, the CDR3 is TGCGCCAGCAGCCAAGGCCCAGTAGGCGAGCAGTACTTC. Translated: CASSQGPVGEQYF. The chain has TRBV4-1 and TRBJ2-7; no clear D gene. Per the germline V gene, CDR1 is MGHRA and CDR2 is YSYEKL. The V end lost 1 base, the J end lost 6 bases, and 10 bases lay between the germline ends. This CDR3 region has 13 residues.

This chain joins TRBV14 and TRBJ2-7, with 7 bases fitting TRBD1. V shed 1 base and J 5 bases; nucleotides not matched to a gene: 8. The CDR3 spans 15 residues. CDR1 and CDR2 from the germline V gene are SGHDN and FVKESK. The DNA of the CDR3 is TGTGCCAGCAGCCAAGGAGTTGAGGGGGCCCACGAGCAGTACTTC. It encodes CASSQGVEGAHEQYF.

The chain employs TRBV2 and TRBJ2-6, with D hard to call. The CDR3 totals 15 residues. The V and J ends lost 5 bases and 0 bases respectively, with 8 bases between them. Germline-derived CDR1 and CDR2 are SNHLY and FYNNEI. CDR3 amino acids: CASSNPSSGANVLTF. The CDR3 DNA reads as TGTGCCAGCAGTAACCCCAGCTCTGGGGCCAACGTCCTGACTTTC.

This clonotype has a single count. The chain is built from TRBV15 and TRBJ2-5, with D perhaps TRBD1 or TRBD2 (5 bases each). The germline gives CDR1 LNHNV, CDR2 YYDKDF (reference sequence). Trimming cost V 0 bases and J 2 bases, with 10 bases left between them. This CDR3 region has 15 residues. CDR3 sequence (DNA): TGTGCCACCAGCAGAGATATGGGACGGCAAGAGACCCAGTACTTC. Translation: CATSRDMGRQETQYF.